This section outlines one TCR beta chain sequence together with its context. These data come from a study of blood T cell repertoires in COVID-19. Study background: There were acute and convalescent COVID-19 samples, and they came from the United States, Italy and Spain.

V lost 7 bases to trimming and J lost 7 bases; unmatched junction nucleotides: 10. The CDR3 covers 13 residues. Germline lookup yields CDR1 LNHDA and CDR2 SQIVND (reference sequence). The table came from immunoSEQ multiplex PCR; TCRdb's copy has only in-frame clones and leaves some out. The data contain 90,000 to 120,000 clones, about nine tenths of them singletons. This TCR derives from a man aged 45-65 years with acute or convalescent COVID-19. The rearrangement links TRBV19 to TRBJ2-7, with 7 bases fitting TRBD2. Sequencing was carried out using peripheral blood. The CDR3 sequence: CASKAGWGGEQYF. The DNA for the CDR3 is TGTGCCAGTAAGGCCGGATGGGGAGGGGAGCAGTACTTC.